A selection of T cell receptor beta chains follows, all from one sample in a study of regulatory T cells in long-lasting Graves disease. One entry per CDR3 protein, called by TCRdb with MiXCR from the multiplex PCR reads. Of a few hundred thousand distinct CDR3 sequences listed, roughly a quarter are singletons. The sequences come from peripheral blood mononuclear cells (PBMCs), collected when the disease was refractory, from a patient treated with antithyroid drugs. These receptors all come from a female donor with Graves disease. CDR3s include the opening cysteine and the closing phenylalanine or tryptophan. D genes are given only for firm matches. The size entry is marked missing in some rows and otherwise reads once, few, many or a size class.

cdr3_nt | cdr3_aa | j_call | cdr3_length | v_call | d_call | clone_size
TGTGCCAGCAGTTCGCAACCAGGGCTAGCGGGACTTCGCTCCTACGAGCAGTACTTC | CASSSQPGLAGLRSYEQYF | TRBJ2-7 | 19 | TRBV12-3/TRBV12-4 | TRBD2 | many
TGCAGCGGTCGAGCTTGGGGAGTTACAAAGGTGAACACTGAAGCTTTCTTT | CSGRAWGVTKVNTEAFF | TRBJ1-1 | 17 | TRBV29-1 | NA | few
TGTGCCTGGAGTGAGCAGGGAGACACTGAAGCTTTCTTT | CAWSEQGDTEAFF | TRBJ1-1 | 13 | TRBV30 | NA | many
TGTGCCAGCACGACAGGGCCGAGTCAGCCCCAGCATTTT | CASTTGPSQPQHF | TRBJ1-5 | 13 | TRBV28 | TRBD1 | many
TGCAGCGTGGGGCCGGACCTCCTTTATGGCTACACCTTC | CSVGPDLLYGYTF | TRBJ1-2 | 13 | TRBV29-1 | NA | few
TGTGCCAGCAGCCCCGGACTAGCCCTTTCCAATGAGCAGTTCTTC | CASSPGLALSNEQFF | TRBJ2-1 | 15 | TRBV7-7 | TRBD2 | NA
TGTGCCAGCAGCTTACTGGGGCTTGCAACTAATGAAAAACTGTTTTTT | CASSLLGLATNEKLFF | TRBJ1-4 | 16 | TRBV7-8 | NA | many
TGTGCCAGCAGCCCGACAGCCTACGAGCAGTACTTC | CASSPTAYEQYF | TRBJ2-7 | 12 | TRBV28 | NA | many
TGTGCCAGTAGTATATCGGTTGGCTCCGCGAACACCGGGGAGCTGTTTTTT | CASSISVGSANTGELFF | TRBJ2-2 | 17 | TRBV19 | NA | few
TGTGCCAGCAGCCTTAGAAGGACAGGGTCGGTTCTCTCGACCGGGGAGCTGTTTTTT | CASSLRRTGSVLSTGELFF | TRBJ2-2 | 19 | TRBV6-1 | TRBD1 | NA
TGTGCCAGCAGGGTCGGATTCAATCAGCCCCAGCATTTT | CASRVGFNQPQHF | TRBJ1-5 | 13 | TRBV6-1 | NA | few
TGTGCCTGGAGGGGGGGACCTGGGGCCAACGTCCTGACTTTC | CAWRGGPGANVLTF | TRBJ2-6 | 14 | TRBV30 | NA | many
TGTGCCAGCAGTTACTCAACCCCACAACCGATCGAGAATGGCTACACCTTC | CASSYSTPQPIENGYTF | TRBJ1-2 | 17 | TRBV6-5 | NA | NA
TGTGCCAGCAGTTACTCGAGTCCAGGGTGGGACACTGAAGCTTTCTTT | CASSYSSPGWDTEAFF | TRBJ1-1 | 16 | TRBV6-5 | NA | NA
TGTGCCAGCAGCTTGGATTTGGGAGCTGAAGCTTTCTTT | CASSLDLGAEAFF | TRBJ1-1 | 13 | TRBV5-6 | NA | NA
TGTGCCAGCAATCGGAAGCTGAATAGCAATCAGCCCCAGCATTTT | CASNRKLNSNQPQHF | TRBJ1-5 | 15 | TRBV6-1 | NA | NA
TGTGCCTGGAGTGTACTTTCGGCAGGGGGGCGGGAGCAGTACTTC | CAWSVLSAGGREQYF | TRBJ2-7 | 15 | TRBV30 | NA | NA
TGTGCCAGCAGTTACGAGTTTGGGGACAGCTCGGAAATGAACACTGAAGCTTTCTTT | CASSYEFGDSSEMNTEAFF | TRBJ1-1 | 19 | TRBV6-5 | TRBD1 | NA
TGTGCCAGCAGTTTATCAACAATCCGACAGGGGTCCCCGTCAGGCTACACCTTC | CASSLSTIRQGSPSGYTF | TRBJ1-2 | 18 | TRBV28 | TRBD1 | many
TGTGCCAGCGCCTGGGGACGTTACGAGCAGTACTTC | CASAWGRYEQYF | TRBJ2-7 | 12 | TRBV2 | NA | NA
TGTGCCTGGAGTAAGGACCTTACTAGCGGGAGGCACTACGAGCAGTACTTC | CAWSKDLTSGRHYEQYF | TRBJ2-7 | 17 | TRBV30 | TRBD2 | NA
TGCAGTGCTAGTTCAACCAGGGATAATTCACCCCTCCACTTT | CSASSTRDNSPLHF | TRBJ1-6 | 14 | TRBV20-1 | NA | NA
TGTGCCACCAGCAGAAGCGACTACGAGCAGTACTTC | CATSRSDYEQYF | TRBJ2-7 | 12 | TRBV15 | NA | few
TGTGCCAGCAGTTTAATGGGACAACTCTACGAGCAGTACTTC | CASSLMGQLYEQYF | TRBJ2-7 | 14 | TRBV28 | NA | many
TGTGCCAGCAGATCTCAGGGGCAGAACACTGAAGCTTTCTTT | CASRSQGQNTEAFF | TRBJ1-1 | 14 | TRBV2 | NA | NA
TGCAGCGCCGTCGTTCAGCCGAACACTGAAGCTTTCTTT | CSAVVQPNTEAFF | TRBJ1-1 | 13 | TRBV29-1 | NA | NA
TGTGCCAGCAGTGAATCGTATCATCCCAACACCATATATTTT | CASSESYHPNTIYF | TRBJ1-3 | 14 | TRBV2 | NA | many
TGTGCCACCAGCAGAGGACAGGGGAAAGAGACCCAGTACTTC | CATSRGQGKETQYF | TRBJ2-5 | 14 | TRBV15 | TRBD1 | few
TGTGCCAACAGCGGGGGACAGCATAATTCACCCCTCCACTTT | CANSGGQHNSPLHF | TRBJ1-6 | 14 | TRBV12-3/TRBV12-4 | TRBD1 | NA
TGTGCCAGCAGCCTCAGGGGGTTCGGGACCGGGGAGCTGTTTTTT | CASSLRGFGTGELFF | TRBJ2-2 | 15 | TRBV12-3/TRBV12-4 | TRBD1 | NA
TGCAGTGCCGTACGTTTAACCTGGCGGGGGAATGTATCCTACGAGCAGTACTTC | CSAVRLTWRGNVSYEQYF | TRBJ2-7 | 18 | TRBV20-1 | TRBD2 | NA
TGTGCCAGCAGGATCGAGGCGAGGGGCACTGAAGCTTTCTTT | CASRIEARGTEAFF | TRBJ1-1 | 14 | TRBV6-1 | NA | many
TGTGCCAGCAGCTCCCGTGACAGGGGGAATGGGGCCTATGGCTACACCTTC | CASSSRDRGNGAYGYTF | TRBJ1-2 | 17 | TRBV27 | TRBD1 | NA
TGTGCCAGCAGTAACAATGGACAACGGGCTTTCTTT | CASSNNGQRAFF | TRBJ1-1 | 12 | TRBV6-1 | NA | few
TGTGCCAGCAGCTCGACAGTATATGGCTCTGAAGCTTTCTTT | CASSSTVYGSEAFF | TRBJ1-1 | 14 | TRBV7-9 | NA | many
TGTGCCAGCAGCTTATTCGATTCGGCAGGGGGCGATACGCAGTATTTT | CASSLFDSAGGDTQYF | TRBJ2-3 | 16 | TRBV7-3 | TRBD1 | NA
TGTGCCAGCGGCCGGGGGACAGGGGATTACAATGAGCAGTTCTTC | CASGRGTGDYNEQFF | TRBJ2-1 | 15 | TRBV6-1 | TRBD1 | NA
TGTGCCAGCTCACCTCTAACGGGACAGAGGGGCACTGAAGCTTTCTTT | CASSPLTGQRGTEAFF | TRBJ1-1 | 16 | TRBV18 | TRBD1 | NA
TGTGCCAGCAGTTACTCGAGGCAGGGGCTGTGGAGCAATCAGCCCCAGCATTTT | CASSYSRQGLWSNQPQHF | TRBJ1-5 | 18 | TRBV6-5 | NA | many
TGTGCCTGGAGTGAGACAGGTTTGAATGAAAAACTGTTTTTT | CAWSETGLNEKLFF | TRBJ1-4 | 14 | TRBV30 | NA | NA
TGTGCCAGCAGTTACTCGGGGGACAGCGGTACCTACGAGCAGTACTTC | CASSYSGDSGTYEQYF | TRBJ2-7 | 16 | TRBV6-5 | TRBD1 | many
TGCAGCGTCATATTGACAGGGGTAGCCAAAAACATTCAGTACTTC | CSVILTGVAKNIQYF | TRBJ2-4 | 15 | TRBV29-1 | TRBD1 | many
TGCAGCGTAGATTATCCGGACAGGCAAGAGACCCAGTACTTC | CSVDYPDRQETQYF | TRBJ2-5 | 14 | TRBV29-1 | TRBD1 | many
TGTGCCTGGATGAATCCCAATGAGCAGTTCTTC | CAWMNPNEQFF | TRBJ2-1 | 11 | TRBV30 | NA | few
TGTGCCAGCAGTTTTCGAAGAGACAGGGGCCCAAATCGGCCCCAGCATTTT | CASSFRRDRGPNRPQHF | TRBJ1-5 | 17 | TRBV6-9 | TRBD1 | NA
TGTGCCAGCAGTGTCAGGGCTAGCGCTATAGAGACCCAGTACTTC | CASSVRASAIETQYF | TRBJ2-5 | 15 | TRBV27 | NA | many
TGTGCCAGCGGACCCGACGGAGGCTCCTACGAGCAGTACTTC | CASGPDGGSYEQYF | TRBJ2-7 | 14 | TRBV12-3/TRBV12-4 | NA | many
TGTGCCAGCAGCCAAACAGAAGTCTATGGCTACACCTTC | CASSQTEVYGYTF | TRBJ1-2 | 13 | TRBV14 | NA | once
TGCGCCAGCAGCCACGACTCAGGGACAGGTTCGCAGACCCAGTACTTC | CASSHDSGTGSQTQYF | TRBJ2-5 | 16 | TRBV4-1 | TRBD1 | NA
TGCAGTGCTAGGGCCGGACAGTGGGGCTACGAGCAGTACTTC | CSARAGQWGYEQYF | TRBJ2-7 | 14 | TRBV20-1 | NA | NA
TGTGCCAGCAGTTCCCCCTTCGAGAGACTAACTGAAGCTTTCTTT | CASSSPFERLTEAFF | TRBJ1-1 | 15 | TRBV28 | NA | many
TGTGCCAGCAACCAAAGGACTAGCGGGAGGGCCCAGGGAGGCTACGAGCAGTACTTC | CASNQRTSGRAQGGYEQYF | TRBJ2-7 | 19 | TRBV6-1 | TRBD2 | few
TGTGCCTGGAGGGGGGGCAGGGGGCGTCCCAATCAGCCCCAGCATTTT | CAWRGGRGRPNQPQHF | TRBJ1-5 | 16 | TRBV30 | TRBD1 | NA
TGTGCCAGCAGCCCGCTGACCCTCGGTTCTCCCGGGGAGCTGTTTTTT | CASSPLTLGSPGELFF | TRBJ2-2 | 16 | TRBV12-3/TRBV12-4 | NA | many
TGTGCCAGCTCACCTTCCAGCGAGAATTCACCCCTCCACTTT | CASSPSSENSPLHF | TRBJ1-6 | 14 | TRBV18 | NA | few
TGTGCCAGCAGTACAGGGACTAGCGGGAGTGGAGAGCAGTACTTC | CASSTGTSGSGEQYF | TRBJ2-7 | 15 | TRBV6-2/TRBV6-3 | TRBD2 | NA
TGTGCCAGCAGCCTTCCCCAGCGGGAGGTAGGCAATGAGCAGTTCTTC | CASSLPQREVGNEQFF | TRBJ2-1 | 16 | TRBV7-9 | TRBD2 | few
TGCAGCGTTGGGGGACAGGGCGCCTACGAGCAGTACTTC | CSVGGQGAYEQYF | TRBJ2-7 | 13 | TRBV29-1 | TRBD1 | few